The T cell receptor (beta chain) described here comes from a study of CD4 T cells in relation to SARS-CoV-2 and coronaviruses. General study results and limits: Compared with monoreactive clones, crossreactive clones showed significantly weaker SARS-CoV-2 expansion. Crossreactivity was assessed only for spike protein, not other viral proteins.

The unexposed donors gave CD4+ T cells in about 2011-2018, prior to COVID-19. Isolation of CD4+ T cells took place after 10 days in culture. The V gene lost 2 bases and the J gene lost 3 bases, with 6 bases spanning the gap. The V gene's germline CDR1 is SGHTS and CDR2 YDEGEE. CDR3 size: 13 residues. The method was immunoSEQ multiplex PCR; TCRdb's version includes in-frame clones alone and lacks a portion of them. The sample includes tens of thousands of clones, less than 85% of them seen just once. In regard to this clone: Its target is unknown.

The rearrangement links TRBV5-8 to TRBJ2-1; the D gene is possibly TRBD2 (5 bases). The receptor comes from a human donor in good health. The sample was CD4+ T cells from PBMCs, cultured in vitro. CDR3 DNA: TGTGCCAGCAGCTTTGGACTCTACAATGAGCAGTTCTTC. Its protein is CASSFGLYNEQFF.